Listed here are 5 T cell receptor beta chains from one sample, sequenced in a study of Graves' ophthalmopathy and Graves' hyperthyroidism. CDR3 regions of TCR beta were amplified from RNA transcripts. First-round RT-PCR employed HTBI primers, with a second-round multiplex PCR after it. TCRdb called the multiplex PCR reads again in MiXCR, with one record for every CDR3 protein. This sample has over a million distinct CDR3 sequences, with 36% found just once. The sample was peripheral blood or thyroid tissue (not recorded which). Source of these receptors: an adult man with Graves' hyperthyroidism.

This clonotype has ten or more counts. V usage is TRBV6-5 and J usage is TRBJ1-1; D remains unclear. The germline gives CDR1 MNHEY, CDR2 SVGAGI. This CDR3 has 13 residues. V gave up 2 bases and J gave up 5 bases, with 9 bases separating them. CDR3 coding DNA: TGTGCCAGCAGTTACGAGACAACGACTGAAGCTTTCTTT. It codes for CASSYETTTEAFF.

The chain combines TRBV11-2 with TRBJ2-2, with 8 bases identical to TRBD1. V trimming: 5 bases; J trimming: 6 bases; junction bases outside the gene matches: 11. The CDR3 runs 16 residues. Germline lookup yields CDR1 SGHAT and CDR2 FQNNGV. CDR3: CASSQGRAGGPGELFF. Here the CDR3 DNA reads TGTGCCAGCAGCCAAGGGCGGGCAGGGGGCCCCGGGGAGCTGTTTTTT.

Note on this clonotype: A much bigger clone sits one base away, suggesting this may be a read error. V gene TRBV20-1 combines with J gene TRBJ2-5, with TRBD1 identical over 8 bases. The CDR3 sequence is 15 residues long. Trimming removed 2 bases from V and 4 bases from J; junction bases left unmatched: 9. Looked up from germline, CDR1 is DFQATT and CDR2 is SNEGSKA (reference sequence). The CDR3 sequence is CSARKTGVGLETQYF. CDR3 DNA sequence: TGCAGTGCTAGAAAGACAGGGGTTGGATTAGAGACCCAGTACTTC.

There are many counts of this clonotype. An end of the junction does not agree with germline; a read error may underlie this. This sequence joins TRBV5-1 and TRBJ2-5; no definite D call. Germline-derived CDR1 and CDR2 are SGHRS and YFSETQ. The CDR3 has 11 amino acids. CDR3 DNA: TGTGCCAGCAGCACCGAAGAGACCCAGTACTTC. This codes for CASSTEETQYF.

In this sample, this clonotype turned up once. Written as DNA, the CDR3 is TGCGCCAGCAGCTTGATATGGACTAGTCGGTACGAATACGAGCAGTACTTC. Translation gives CASSLIWTSRYEYEQYF. V usage is TRBV5-1 and J usage is TRBJ2-7; 7 bases are shared with TRBD2. The ends lost 1 base at V and 4 bases at J; junction bases unmatched: 14. This CDR3 is 17 amino acids long. Germline assignment: CDR1 SGHRS and CDR2 YFSETQ.